Each of the 9 T cell receptor beta chains below was sequenced from the same sample in a study of blood T cell repertoires in COVID-19. Data came from immunoSEQ multiplex PCR; TCRdb stores just in-frame clones and leaves some out. This table has around 120,000 clones, more than 75% appearing once. Sequences were obtained from peripheral blood. These receptors were taken from a human donor in a cohort sampled during active COVID-19.

J is TRBJ1-5 and V is TRBV19, with unresolved D. V lost 11 bases and J lost 0, with 17 bases in between. Germline CDR1 LNHDA, CDR2 SQIVND (reference sequence). This CDR3 is built from 15 residues. The CDR3 DNA is TGTGCCTCGCGGCCGACGCAGTTTAGCAATCAGCCCCAGCATTTT. Its protein product is CASRPTQFSNQPQHF.

V is TRBV4-1 and J is TRBJ2-4; possibly TRBD2 for D (6 bases). The CDR3 covers 16 residues. Germline V gives CDR1 MGHRA, CDR2 YSYEKL. V was trimmed by 1 base and J by 5 bases, leaving 15 bases between them. This CDR3 reads CASSQGTTGVQNIQYF. In DNA, the CDR3 is TGCGCCAGCAGCCAAGGGACTACCGGGGTCCAAAACATTCAGTACTTC.

V gene TRBV3-1 (or the pseudogene TRBV3-2) combines with J gene TRBJ2-5; 16 bases are shared with TRBD2. V trimming: 3 bases; J trimming: 7 bases; junction bases outside the gene matches: 2. The germline V gene has CDR1 LGHDT and CDR2 YNNKEL (reference sequence). This CDR3 has 15 residues. CDR3 sequence: CASSQGTSGGVTQYF. The DNA of the CDR3 is TGTGCCAGCAGCCAGGGGACTAGCGGGGGGGTGACCCAGTACTTC.

This clone was counted once. V is TRBV24-1 and J is TRBJ2-6; weak D call: TRBD2 (6 bases). There are 16 residues in the CDR3. CDR1 and CDR2 from the germline V gene are KGHDR and SFDVKD. V was clipped by 4 bases and J by 0 bases, with 9 bases between them. CDR3 in DNA: TGTGCCACCAGTGACGGGGGAGCCTCTGGGGCCAACGTCCTGACTTTC. It yields the protein CATSDGGASGANVLTF.

V and J are TRBV27 and TRBJ2-7; TRBD2 matches at 8 bases. Germline CDR1 and CDR2: MNHEY and SMNVEV (reference sequence). This CDR3 region has 15 residues. V lost 2 bases to trimming and J lost 5 bases; unmatched junction nucleotides: 8. For the CDR3, the DNA is TGTGCCAGCAGTTTAGACAGTCGGGGGGGTGACGAGCAGTACTTC. Translation: CASSLDSRGGDEQYF.

This chain uses TRBV5-5 with TRBJ1-5; 8 bases map to TRBD1. Germline V gene data show CDR1 as SGHKS and CDR2 as YYEKEE (reference sequence). V lost 2 bases to trimming and J lost 5 bases; unmatched junction nucleotides: 6. The length of the CDR3 is 15 residues. CDR3 in DNA: TGTGCCAGCAGCTTCACAGGGGGTGGAGATCAGCCCCAGCATTTT. Its translation is CASSFTGGGDQPQHF.

The CDR3 coding sequence is TGTGCCAGCAGCTCAGGGACAGTGATTACCTACGAGCAGTACTTC. Protein sequence: CASSSGTVITYEQYF. V and J are TRBV5-4 and TRBJ2-7; 7 bases agree with TRBD1. CDR1 and CDR2 from the germline V gene are SGHNT and YYREEE (reference sequence). V gave up 3 bases and J gave up 2 bases; unmatched junction bases: 8. The CDR3 has 15 amino acids.

The V gene is TRBV5-8, the J gene TRBJ1-4; unclear D gene. Germline V gives CDR1 SGHTS, CDR2 YDEGEE. The CDR3 is made up of 13 amino acids. Deletions cut 9 bases from V and 5 bases from J, with 14 bases between. The CDR3 DNA follows: TGTGCCACCTCTGATCCGGTAAATGAAAAACTGTTTTTT. Translated, it gives CATSDPVNEKLFF.

The chain is built from TRBV3-1 (or the pseudogene TRBV3-2) and TRBJ1-1; D unresolved. Germline CDR1 reads LGHDT; CDR2 reads YNNKEL (reference sequence). The ends were cut back, 1 base at V and 4 bases at J, with 7 bases in the middle. CDR3 length equals 13 residues. CDR3 protein: CASSQAATTEAFF. The CDR3 DNA is TGTGCCAGCAGCCAAGCTGCTACCACTGAAGCTTTCTTT.